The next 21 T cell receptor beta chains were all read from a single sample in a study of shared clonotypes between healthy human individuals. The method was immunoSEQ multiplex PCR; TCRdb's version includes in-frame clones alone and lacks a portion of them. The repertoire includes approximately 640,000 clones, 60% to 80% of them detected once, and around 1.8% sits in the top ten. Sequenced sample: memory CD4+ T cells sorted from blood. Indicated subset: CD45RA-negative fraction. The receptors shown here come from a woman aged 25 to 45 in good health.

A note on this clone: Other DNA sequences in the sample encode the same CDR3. CDR3 in amino acids: CASSLMGDTEAFF. As DNA, the CDR3 is TGTGCCAGCAGCTTAATGGGCGACACTGAAGCTTTCTTT. The chain is built from TRBV7-9 and TRBJ1-1; no firm D call. The CDR3 sequence is 13 residues long. Between the trimmed V and J ends, which lost 2 bases and 3 bases, there was a span of 7 bases. Germline CDR1 is SEHNR and CDR2 is FQNEAQ (reference sequence).

For the CDR3, the DNA is TGTGCCAGCAGTCGGACGGTAGATAATTCACCCCTCCACTTT. Translated: CASSRTVDNSPLHF. J is TRBJ1-6 and V is TRBV7-9; no firm D call. Germline V gene sequence: CDR1 SEHNR, CDR2 FQNEAQ (reference sequence). V was pared by 6 bases and J by 5 bases, with 11 bases between. This CDR3 is 14 amino acids long.

DNA of the CDR3: TGTGCCAGCAGCTCGGTGGTCGGGGCAGGGGGCCCCAGGTCCTACACAGATACGCAGTATTTT. It translates to CASSSVVGAGGPRSYTDTQYF. The rearrangement links TRBV28 to TRBJ2-3; TRBD1 matches at 8 bases. Germline CDR1 reads MDHEN; CDR2 reads SYDVKM. The junction had 25 bases not matched to a gene; V was cut back by 6 bases and J by 2 bases. This CDR3 is 21 amino acids long.

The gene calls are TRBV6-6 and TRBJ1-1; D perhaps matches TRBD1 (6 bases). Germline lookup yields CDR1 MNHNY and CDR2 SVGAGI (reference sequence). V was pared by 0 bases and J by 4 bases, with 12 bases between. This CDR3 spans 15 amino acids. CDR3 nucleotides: TGTGCCAGCAGTTACTCGGGGGGCTTGGTCACTGAAGCTTTCTTT. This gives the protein CASSYSGGLVTEAFF.

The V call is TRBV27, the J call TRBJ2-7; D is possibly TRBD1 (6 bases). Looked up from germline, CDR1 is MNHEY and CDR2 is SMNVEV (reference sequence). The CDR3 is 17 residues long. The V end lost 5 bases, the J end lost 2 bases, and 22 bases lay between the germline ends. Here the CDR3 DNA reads TGTGCCAGCAGTCTAAGGGGGATAGGGAACCCTCCCTACGAGCAGTACTTC. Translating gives CASSLRGIGNPPYEQYF.

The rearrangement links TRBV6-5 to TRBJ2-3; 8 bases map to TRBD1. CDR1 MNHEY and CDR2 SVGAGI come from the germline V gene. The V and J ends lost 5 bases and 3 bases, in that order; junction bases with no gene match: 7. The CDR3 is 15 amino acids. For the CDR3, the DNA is TGTGCCAGCAGTCCTAGGACAGGGTGGACAGATACGCAGTATTTT. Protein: CASSPRTGWTDTQYF.

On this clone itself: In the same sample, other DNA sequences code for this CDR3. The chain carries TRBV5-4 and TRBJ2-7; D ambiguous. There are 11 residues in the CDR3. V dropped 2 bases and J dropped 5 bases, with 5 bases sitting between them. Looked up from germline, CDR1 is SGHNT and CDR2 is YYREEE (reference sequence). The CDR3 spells CASSLLNEQYF. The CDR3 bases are TGTGCCAGCAGCTTATTGAACGAGCAGTACTTC.

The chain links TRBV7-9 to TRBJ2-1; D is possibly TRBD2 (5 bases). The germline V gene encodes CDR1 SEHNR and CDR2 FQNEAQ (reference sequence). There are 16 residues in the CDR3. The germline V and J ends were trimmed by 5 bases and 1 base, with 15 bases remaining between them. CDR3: CASSRKEGASYNEQFF. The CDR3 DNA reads TGTGCCAGCAGCAGAAAAGAGGGCGCTTCCTACAATGAGCAGTTCTTC.

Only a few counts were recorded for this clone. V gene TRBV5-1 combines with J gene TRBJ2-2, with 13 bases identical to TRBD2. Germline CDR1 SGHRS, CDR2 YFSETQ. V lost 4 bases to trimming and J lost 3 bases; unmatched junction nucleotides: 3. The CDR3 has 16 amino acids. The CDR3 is CASSRGTSGDTGELFF. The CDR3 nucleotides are TGCGCCAGCAGCCGGGGGACTAGCGGGGACACCGGGGAGCTGTTTTTT.

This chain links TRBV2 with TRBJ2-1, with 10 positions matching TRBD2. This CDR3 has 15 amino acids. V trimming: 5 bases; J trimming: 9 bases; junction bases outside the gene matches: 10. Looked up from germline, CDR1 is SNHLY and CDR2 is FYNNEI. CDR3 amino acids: CASSLLAGAGGEQFF. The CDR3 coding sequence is TGTGCCAGCAGTCTTCTAGCGGGAGCAGGCGGTGAGCAGTTCTTC.

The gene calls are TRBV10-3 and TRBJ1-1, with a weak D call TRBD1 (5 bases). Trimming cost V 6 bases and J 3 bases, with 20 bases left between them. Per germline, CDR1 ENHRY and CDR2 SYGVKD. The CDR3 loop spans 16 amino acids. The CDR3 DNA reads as TGTGCCATCAGAGCCTTCAAAGGGACGGAGTACACTGAAGCTTTCTTT. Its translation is CAIRAFKGTEYTEAFF.

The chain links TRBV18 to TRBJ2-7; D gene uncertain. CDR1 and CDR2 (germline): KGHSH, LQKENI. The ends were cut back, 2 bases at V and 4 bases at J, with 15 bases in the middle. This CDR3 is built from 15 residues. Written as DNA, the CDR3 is TGTGCCAGCTCACCAACTGGGAATCCCACTTACGAGCAGTACTTC. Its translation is CASSPTGNPTYEQYF. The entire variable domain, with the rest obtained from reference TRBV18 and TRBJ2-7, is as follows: NAGVMQNPRHLVRRRGQEARLRCSPMKGHSHVYWYRQLPEEGLKFMVYLQKENIIDESGMPKERFSAEFPKEGPSILRIQQVVRGDSAAYFCASSPTGNPTYEQYFGPGTRLTVT.

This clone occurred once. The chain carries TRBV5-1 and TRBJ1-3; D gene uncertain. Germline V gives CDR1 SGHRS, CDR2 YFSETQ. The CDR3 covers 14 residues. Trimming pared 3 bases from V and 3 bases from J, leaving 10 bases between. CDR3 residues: CASSYSSGGNTIYF. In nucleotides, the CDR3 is TGCGCCAGCAGCTACAGTTCGGGTGGAAACACCATATATTTT. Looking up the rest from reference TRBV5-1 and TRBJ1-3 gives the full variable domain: KAGVTQTPRYLIKTRGQQVTLSCSPISGHRSVSWYQQTPGQGLQFLFEYFSETQRNKGNFPGRFSGRQFSNSRSEMNVSTLELGDSALYLCASSYSSGGNTIYFGEGSWLTVV.

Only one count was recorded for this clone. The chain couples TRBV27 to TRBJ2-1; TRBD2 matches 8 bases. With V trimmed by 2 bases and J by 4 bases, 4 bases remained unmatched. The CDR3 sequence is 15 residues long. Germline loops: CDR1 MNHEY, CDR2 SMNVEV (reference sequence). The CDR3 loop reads CASSLQLAGYNEQFF. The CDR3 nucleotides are TGTGCCAGCAGTTTACAGCTAGCGGGTTACAATGAGCAGTTCTTC.

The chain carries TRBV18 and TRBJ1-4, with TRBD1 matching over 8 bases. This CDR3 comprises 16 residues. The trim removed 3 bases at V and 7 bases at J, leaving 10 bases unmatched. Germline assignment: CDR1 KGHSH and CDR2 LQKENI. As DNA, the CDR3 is TGTGCCAGCTCACCCGCGGGGGGACAGGCCTTTGAAAAACTGTTTTTT. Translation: CASSPAGGQAFEKLFF.

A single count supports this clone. CDR3 residues: CASSLTTDSYEQYF. CDR3 DNA sequence: TGTGCCAGCAGCCTAACGACAGATTCCTACGAGCAGTACTTC. This sequence joins TRBV7-9 and TRBJ2-7; D might be TRBD1 (5 bases). V was trimmed by 5 bases and J by 1 base, leaving 12 bases between them. The CDR3 is made up of 14 amino acids. CDR1 is SEHNR, CDR2 FQNEAQ, per germline (reference sequence).

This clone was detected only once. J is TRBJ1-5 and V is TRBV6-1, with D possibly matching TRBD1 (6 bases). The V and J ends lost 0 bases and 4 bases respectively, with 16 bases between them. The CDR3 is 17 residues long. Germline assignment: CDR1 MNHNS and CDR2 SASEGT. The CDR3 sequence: CASSEALTGRRNQPQHF. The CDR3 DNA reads TGTGCCAGCAGTGAAGCGCTTACAGGGAGGAGGAATCAGCCCCAGCATTTT.

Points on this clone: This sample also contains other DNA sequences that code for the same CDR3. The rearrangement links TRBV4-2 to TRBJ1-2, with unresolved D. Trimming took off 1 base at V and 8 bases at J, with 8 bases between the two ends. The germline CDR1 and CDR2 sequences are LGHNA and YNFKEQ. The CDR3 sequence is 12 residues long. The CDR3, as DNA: TGTGCCAGCAGCCAAGGAGAAGGGGGCTACACCTTC. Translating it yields CASSQGEGGYTF.

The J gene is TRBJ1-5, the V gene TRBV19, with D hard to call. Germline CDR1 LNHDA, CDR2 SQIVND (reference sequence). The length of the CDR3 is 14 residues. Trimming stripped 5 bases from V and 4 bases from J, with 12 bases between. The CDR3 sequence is CASSLAWGNQPQHF. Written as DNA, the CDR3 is TGTGCCAGTAGTCTGGCCTGGGGAAATCAGCCCCAGCATTTT.

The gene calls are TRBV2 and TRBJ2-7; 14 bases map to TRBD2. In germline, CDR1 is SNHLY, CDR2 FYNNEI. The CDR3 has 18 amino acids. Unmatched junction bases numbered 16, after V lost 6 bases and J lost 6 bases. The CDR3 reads CASSTGTSGSLRGGEQYF. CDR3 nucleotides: TGTGCCAGCAGCACTGGGACTAGCGGGAGTCTTCGGGGCGGCGAGCAGTACTTC.

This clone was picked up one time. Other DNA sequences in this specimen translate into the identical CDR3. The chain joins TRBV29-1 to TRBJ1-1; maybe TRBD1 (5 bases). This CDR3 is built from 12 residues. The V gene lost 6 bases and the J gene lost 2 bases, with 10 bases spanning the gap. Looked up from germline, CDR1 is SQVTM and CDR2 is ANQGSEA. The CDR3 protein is CSVTQGNTEAFF. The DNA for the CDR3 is TGCAGCGTCACCCAGGGAAACACTGAAGCTTTCTTT.